These 16 T cell receptor beta chains originate from one sample sequenced in a study of identical twins. A single record per CDR3 protein comes from TCRdb applying MiXCR to the 5' RACE reads. The repertoire holds roughly 630,000 distinct CDR3 sequences, around 7.5% seen once, with about 1.5% in the top ten. The sample was also linked to a second study, of yellow fever vaccine responses in identical twins.

The sequencing input was PBMCs. The receptors were sampled from a woman in her late teens or twenties in good health.

The chain carries TRBV20-1 and TRBJ1-1, with TRBD1 matching over 9 bases. In germline, CDR1 is DFQATT, CDR2 SNEGSKA (reference sequence). The V and J ends lost 4 bases and 4 bases, in that order; junction bases with no gene match: 10. The CDR3 length is 15 residues. CDR3 residues: CSATVGQGIGTEAFF. DNA for the CDR3: TGCAGTGCTACGGTCGGACAGGGGATAGGCACTGAAGCTTTCTTT.

This chain joins TRBV6-5 and TRBJ2-3; 11 bases match TRBD2. Germline CDR1 is MNHEY and CDR2 is SVGAGI. V trimming: 3 bases; J trimming: 9 bases; junction bases outside the gene matches: 5. This CDR3 has 14 residues. The CDR3 reads CASSYGSGGGTQYF. CDR3 bases: TGTGCCAGCAGTTATGGTAGCGGGGGGGGAACGCAGTATTTT.

This clonotype was seen at least ten times. The chain carries TRBV3-1 and TRBJ1-1; D not certain. In germline, CDR1 is LGHDT, CDR2 YNNKEL (reference sequence). With 1 base removed from V and 0 bases from J, the gap between germline ends came to 3 bases. The CDR3 runs to 13 residues. The CDR3 bases are TGTGCCAGCAGCCAAGGAGTGAACACTGAAGCTTTCTTT. Its protein is CASSQGVNTEAFF.

In this sample, this clonotype turned up many times. The J gene is TRBJ2-1, the V gene TRBV10-3, with TRBD2 identical over 14 bases. CDR3 length: 17 amino acids. The V and J ends lost 8 bases and 7 bases, in that order; junction bases with no gene match: 13. Germline assignment: CDR1 ENHRY and CDR2 SYGVKD. CDR3 sequence: CAISPSGTSGSRNEQFF. The DNA of the CDR3 is TGTGCCATCTCTCCTTCCGGGACTAGCGGGAGTAGAAATGAGCAGTTCTTC.

This clonotype has a count of ten or more. The chain is built from TRBV29-1 and TRBJ2-1; 7 bases are shared with TRBD2. The CDR3 extends over 14 amino acids. Trimming removed 3 bases from V and 1 base from J; junction bases left unmatched: 3. CDR1 and CDR2 (germline): SQVTM, ANQGSEA. Written as DNA, the CDR3 is TGCAGCGTTGAGGGGGGGGAATCCTACAATGAGCAGTTCTTC. It specifies CSVEGGESYNEQFF.

The chain recombines TRBV29-1 with TRBJ2-1; D may match TRBD1 or TRBD2 (6 bases each). V was shortened by 4 bases and J by 4 bases, with 23 bases between the two germline ends. CDR1 SQVTM and CDR2 ANQGSEA come from the germline V gene. This CDR3 spans 17 amino acids. The chain's CDR3 is CSVVLAGRQGGYNEQFF. The CDR3 nucleotides are TGCAGCGTTGTTCTGGCGGGGCGACAAGGGGGGTACAATGAGCAGTTCTTC.

This clonotype was observed a few times. This chain connects TRBV7-6 to TRBJ1-6; weak D call: TRBD1 (5 bases). The ends were cut back, 5 bases at V and 4 bases at J, with 15 bases in the middle. Germline lookup yields CDR1 SGHVS and CDR2 FNYEAQ. This CDR3 contains 16 residues. CDR3 in DNA: TGTGCCAGCAGCCCTAGCTGGGGGGGATATAATTCACCCCTCCACTTT. Amino acids: CASSPSWGGYNSPLHF. The variable domain in full, completed from reference TRBV7-6 and TRBJ1-6, reads GAGVSQSPRYKVTKRGQDVALRCDPISGHVSLYWYRQALGQGPEFLTYFNYEAQQDKSGLPNDRFSAERPEGSISTLTIQRTEQRDSAMYRCASSPSWGGYNSPLHFGNGTRLTVT.

Many counts were recorded for this clonotype. The chain links TRBV18 to TRBJ2-7, with 7 bases that match TRBD2. The length of the CDR3 is 14 residues. The ends lost 0 bases at V and 2 bases at J; junction bases unmatched: 1. Germline V lookup: CDR1 KGHSH, CDR2 LQKENI. This CDR3 reads CASSPPGLPYEQYF. The CDR3, as DNA: TGTGCCAGCTCACCACCGGGACTACCCTACGAGCAGTACTTC.

This clonotype was counted a few times. The CDR3 DNA reads as TGTGCCAGCTCGGGGACGGACATCGAGCAGTTCTTC. Translation: CASSGTDIEQFF. This chain connects TRBV18 to TRBJ2-1; TRBD1 or TRBD2 may be the D gene (5 bases each). CDR1 and CDR2 (germline): KGHSH, LQKENI. The V end lost 6 bases, the J end lost 10 bases, and 13 bases lay between the germline ends. The CDR3 length is 12 residues.

Many counts were recorded for this clonotype. The chain carries TRBV21-1 and TRBJ2-1; the table calls TRBD2, which could not be checked here. TRBV21-1 is described as a pseudogene. This CDR3 has 14 amino acids. The CDR3 DNA is TGTGCCAGCAGCACCGGGACTACGCACAATGAGCAGTTCTTC. Translating it yields CASSTGTTHNEQFF.

This clonotype appeared many times. V usage is TRBV7-2 and J usage is TRBJ1-1; D is unclear. CDR1 and CDR2 from the germline V gene are SGHTA and FQGNSA. This CDR3 is built from 15 residues. V was clipped by 1 base and J by 4 bases, with 13 bases between them. CDR3 DNA: TGTGCCAGCAGCTTAGTCGGTCTTACCAGCACTGAAGCTTTCTTT. Translated: CASSLVGLTSTEAFF.

This clonotype occurred many times. The CDR3 nucleotides are TGCGCCAGCAGCTACAAAACAGGGAACACTGAAGCTTTCTTT. Protein: CASSYKTGNTEAFF. The chain combines TRBV5-1 with TRBJ1-1, with D possibly matching TRBD1 (5 bases). Trimming left V 3 bases short and J 1 base short, with 10 bases between. Per germline, CDR1 SGHRS and CDR2 YFSETQ. The CDR3 is 14 residues long.

The chain uses TRBV12-3 or TRBV12-4 and TRBJ2-4; perhaps TRBD2 as D (6 bases). This CDR3 is built from 17 residues. V dropped 10 bases and J dropped 0 bases, with 22 bases sitting between them. The CDR3 DNA reads as TGTGCCATCTCCAGACTAGGGCGGGGATTAGCCAAAAACATTCAGTACTTC. Encoded protein: CAISRLGRGLAKNIQYF.

The table lists this clonotype with a few counts. V usage is TRBV24-1 and J usage is TRBJ2-5; 7 nucleotides line up with TRBD1. CDR3 size: 16 residues. CDR1 and CDR2 from the germline V gene are KGHDR and SFDVKD. V lost 1 base and J lost 1; bases outside the gene matches: 5. CDR3 residues: CATSDLGGQSQETQYF. In nucleotides, the CDR3 is TGTGCCACCAGTGATTTAGGGGGACAGAGCCAAGAGACCCAGTACTTC.

In its sample, this clonotype was seen a few times. The rearrangement links TRBV20-1 to TRBJ2-3; the D gene is possibly TRBD2 (5 bases). Per the germline V gene, CDR1 is DFQATT and CDR2 is SNEGSKA (reference sequence). V lost 0 bases and J 3 bases, leaving 10 bases between the germline ends. CDR3 length: 14 amino acids. Written as DNA, the CDR3 is TGCAGTGCTAGAGATTGGACGGGGACAGATACGCAGTATTTT. Translated: CSARDWTGTDTQYF.

A note on this clonotype: This may be a read error, as it is one base from a much larger clone. This chain joins TRBV2 and TRBJ2-3, with D unclear. This CDR3 spans 13 amino acids. The ends were cut back, 6 bases at V and 2 bases at J, with 9 bases in the middle. From germline, CDR1 is SNHLY and CDR2 FYNNEI. CDR3 sequence: CASRPDATDTQYF. Written as DNA, the CDR3 is TGTGCCAGCAGACCGGACGCCACAGATACGCAGTATTTT.